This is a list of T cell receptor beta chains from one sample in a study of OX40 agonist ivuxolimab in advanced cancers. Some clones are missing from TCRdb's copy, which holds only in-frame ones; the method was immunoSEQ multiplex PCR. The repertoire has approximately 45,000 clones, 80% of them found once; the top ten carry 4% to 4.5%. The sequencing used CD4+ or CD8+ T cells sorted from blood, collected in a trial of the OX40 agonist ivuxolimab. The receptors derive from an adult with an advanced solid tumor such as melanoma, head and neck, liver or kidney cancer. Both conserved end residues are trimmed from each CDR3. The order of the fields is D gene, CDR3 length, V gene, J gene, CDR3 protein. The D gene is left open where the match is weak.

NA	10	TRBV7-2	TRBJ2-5	ASSLFSETQY
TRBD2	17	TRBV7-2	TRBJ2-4	ASSSIGTSGFGAKNIQY
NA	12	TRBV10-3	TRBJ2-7	AISEGGLGDEQY
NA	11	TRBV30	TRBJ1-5	AWGLSSNQPQH
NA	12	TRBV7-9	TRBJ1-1	ASSLSQQNTEAF
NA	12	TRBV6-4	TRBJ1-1	ASSAAGSNTEAF
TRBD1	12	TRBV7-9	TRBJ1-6	ASSLGTGTSPLH
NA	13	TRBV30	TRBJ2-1	AWSGGQGSHNEQF
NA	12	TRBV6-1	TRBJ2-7	ASTYGLDSYEQY
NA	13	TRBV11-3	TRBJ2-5	ASSLGSGHQETQY
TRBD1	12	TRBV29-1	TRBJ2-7	SVEEPGGSYEQY
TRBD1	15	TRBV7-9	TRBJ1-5	ASSLDQQGGSDQPQH
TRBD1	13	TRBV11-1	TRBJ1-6	ASSPQGGRNSPLH
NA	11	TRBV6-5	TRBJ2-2	ASSFGNTGELF
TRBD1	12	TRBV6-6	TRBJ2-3	ASSLTGEVNTQY
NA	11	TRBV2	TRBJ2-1	ASSLFSYNEQF
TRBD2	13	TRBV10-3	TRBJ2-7	AISDPLAGSYEQY
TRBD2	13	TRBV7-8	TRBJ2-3	ASSLYGLAGGTQY
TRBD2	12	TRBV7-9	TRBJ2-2	ASSSQRGGGELF
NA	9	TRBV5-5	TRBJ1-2	ASRGDSRYT
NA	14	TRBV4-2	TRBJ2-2	ASSQDPLARAGELF
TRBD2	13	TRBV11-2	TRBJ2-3	ASSLGGREADTQY